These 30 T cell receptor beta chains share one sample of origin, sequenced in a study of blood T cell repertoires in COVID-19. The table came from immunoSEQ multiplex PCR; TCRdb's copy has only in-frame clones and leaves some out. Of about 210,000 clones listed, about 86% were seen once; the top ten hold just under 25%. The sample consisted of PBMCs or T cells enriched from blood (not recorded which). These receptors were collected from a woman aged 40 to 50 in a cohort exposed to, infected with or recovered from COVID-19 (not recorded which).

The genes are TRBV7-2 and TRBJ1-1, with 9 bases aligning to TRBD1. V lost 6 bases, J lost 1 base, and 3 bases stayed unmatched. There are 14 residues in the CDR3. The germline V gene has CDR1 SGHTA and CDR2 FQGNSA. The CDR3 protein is CASSRTGENTEAFF. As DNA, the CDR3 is TGTGCCAGCAGTCGGACAGGGGAGAACACTGAAGCTTTCTTT.

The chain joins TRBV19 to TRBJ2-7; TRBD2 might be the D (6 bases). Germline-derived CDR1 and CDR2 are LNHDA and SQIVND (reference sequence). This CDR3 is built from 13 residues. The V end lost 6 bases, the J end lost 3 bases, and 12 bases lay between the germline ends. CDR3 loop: CASSPGRYYEQYF. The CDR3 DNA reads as TGTGCCAGTAGCCCGGGGAGGTACTACGAGCAGTACTTC.

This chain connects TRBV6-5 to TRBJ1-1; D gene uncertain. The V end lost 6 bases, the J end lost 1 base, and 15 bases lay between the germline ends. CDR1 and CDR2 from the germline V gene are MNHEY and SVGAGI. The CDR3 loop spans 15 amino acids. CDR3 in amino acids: CASSSNGEGNTEAFF. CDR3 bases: TGTGCCAGCAGCTCGAATGGGGAGGGGAACACTGAAGCTTTCTTT.

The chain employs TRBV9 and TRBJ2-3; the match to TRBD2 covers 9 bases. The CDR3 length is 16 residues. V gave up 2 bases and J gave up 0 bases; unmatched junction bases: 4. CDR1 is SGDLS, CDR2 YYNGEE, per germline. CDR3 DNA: TGTGCCAGCAGCGTCGGCGGGGGGGCTAGCACAGATACGCAGTATTTT. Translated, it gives CASSVGGGASTDTQYF.

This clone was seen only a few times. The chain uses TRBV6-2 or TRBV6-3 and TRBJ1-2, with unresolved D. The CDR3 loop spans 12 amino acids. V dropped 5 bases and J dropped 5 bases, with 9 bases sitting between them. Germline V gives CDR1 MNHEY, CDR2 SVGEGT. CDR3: CASSDIYYGYTF. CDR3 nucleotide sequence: TGTGCCAGCAGTGACATCTATTATGGCTACACCTTC.

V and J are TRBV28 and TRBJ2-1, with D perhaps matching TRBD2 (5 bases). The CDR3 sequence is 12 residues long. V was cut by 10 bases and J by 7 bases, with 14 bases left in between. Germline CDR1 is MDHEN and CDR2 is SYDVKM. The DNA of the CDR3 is TGTGCCATCCAAGAGGGAAGAAATGAGCAGTTCTTC. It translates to CAIQEGRNEQFF. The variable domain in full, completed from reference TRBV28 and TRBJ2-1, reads DVKVTQSSRYLVKRTGEKVFLECVQDMDHENMFWYRQDPGLGLRLIYFSYDVKMKEKGDIPEGYSVSREKKERFSLILESASTNQTSMYLCAIQEGRNEQFFGPGTRLTVL.

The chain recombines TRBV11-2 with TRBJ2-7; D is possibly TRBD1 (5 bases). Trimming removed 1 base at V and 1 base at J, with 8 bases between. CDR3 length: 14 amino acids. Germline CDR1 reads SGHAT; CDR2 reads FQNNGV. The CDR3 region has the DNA TGTGCCAGCAGCTTAGGTAGGGGTTCCTACGAGCAGTACTTC. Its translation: CASSLGRGSYEQYF.

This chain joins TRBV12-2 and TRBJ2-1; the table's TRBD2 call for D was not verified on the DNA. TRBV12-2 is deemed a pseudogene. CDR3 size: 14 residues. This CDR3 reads CASRVSEYYNEQFF. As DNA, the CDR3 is TGTGCAAGTCGCGTTAGCGAGTACTACAATGAGCAGTTCTTC.

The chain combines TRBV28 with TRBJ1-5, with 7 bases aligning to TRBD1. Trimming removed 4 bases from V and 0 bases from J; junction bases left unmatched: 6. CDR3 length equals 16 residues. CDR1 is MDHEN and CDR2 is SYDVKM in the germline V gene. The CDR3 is CASSSGTAYSNQPQHF. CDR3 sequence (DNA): TGTGCCAGCAGTTCCGGGACAGCTTATAGCAATCAGCCCCAGCATTTT.

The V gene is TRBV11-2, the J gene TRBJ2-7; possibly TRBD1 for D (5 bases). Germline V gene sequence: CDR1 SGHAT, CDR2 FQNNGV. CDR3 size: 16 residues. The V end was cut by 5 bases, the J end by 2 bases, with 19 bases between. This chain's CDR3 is CASSPPGRVMPYEQYF. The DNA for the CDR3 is TGTGCCAGCAGCCCCCCTGGCAGGGTCATGCCCTACGAGCAGTACTTC.

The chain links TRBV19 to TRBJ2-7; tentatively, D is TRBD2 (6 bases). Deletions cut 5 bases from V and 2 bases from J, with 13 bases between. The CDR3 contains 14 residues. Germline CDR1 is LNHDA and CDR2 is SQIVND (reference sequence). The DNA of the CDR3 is TGTGCCAGTAGTGAGGAGGGTCGGGCCTACGAGCAGTACTTC. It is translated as CASSEEGRAYEQYF. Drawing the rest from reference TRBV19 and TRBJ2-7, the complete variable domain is DGGITQSPKYLFRKEGQNVTLSCEQNLNHDAMYWYRQDPGQGLRLIYYSQIVNDFQKGDIAEGYSVSREKKESFPLTVTSAQKNPTAFYLCASSEEGRAYEQYFGPGTRLTVT.

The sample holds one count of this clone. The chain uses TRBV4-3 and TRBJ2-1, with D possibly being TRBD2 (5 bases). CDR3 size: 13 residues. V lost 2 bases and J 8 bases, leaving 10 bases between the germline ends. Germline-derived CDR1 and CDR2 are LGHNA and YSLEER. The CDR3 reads CASSQSSRDEQFF. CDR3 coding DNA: TGCGCCAGCAGCCAATCTAGCCGGGATGAGCAGTTCTTC.

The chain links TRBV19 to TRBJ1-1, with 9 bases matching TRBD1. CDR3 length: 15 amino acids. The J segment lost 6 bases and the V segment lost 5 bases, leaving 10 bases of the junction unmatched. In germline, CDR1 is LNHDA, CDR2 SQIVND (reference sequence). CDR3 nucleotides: TGTGCCAGTAGTTTCTGGGACAGGGTGATCGCTGAAGCTTTCTTT. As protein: CASSFWDRVIAEAFF.

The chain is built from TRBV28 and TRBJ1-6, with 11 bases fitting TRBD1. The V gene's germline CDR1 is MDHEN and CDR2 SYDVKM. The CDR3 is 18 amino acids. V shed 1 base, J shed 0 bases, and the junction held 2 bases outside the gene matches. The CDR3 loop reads CASSLYGTGGSYNSPLHF. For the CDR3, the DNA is TGTGCCAGCAGTTTATACGGGACAGGGGGCTCCTATAATTCACCCCTCCACTTT.

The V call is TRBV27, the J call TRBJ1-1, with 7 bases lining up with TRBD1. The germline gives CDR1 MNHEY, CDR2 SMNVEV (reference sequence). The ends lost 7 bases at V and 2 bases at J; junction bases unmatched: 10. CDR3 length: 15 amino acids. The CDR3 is CASKRKGDSNTEAFF. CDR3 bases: TGTGCCAGCAAAAGGAAAGGGGACAGTAACACTGAAGCTTTCTTT.

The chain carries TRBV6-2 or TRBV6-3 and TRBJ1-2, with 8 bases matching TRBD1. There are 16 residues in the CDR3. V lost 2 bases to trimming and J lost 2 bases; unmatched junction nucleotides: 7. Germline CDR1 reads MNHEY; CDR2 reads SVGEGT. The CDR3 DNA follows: TGTGCCAGCAGTTACCCGAGGACAGGGCGCAACTATGGCTACACCTTC. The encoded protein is CASSYPRTGRNYGYTF.

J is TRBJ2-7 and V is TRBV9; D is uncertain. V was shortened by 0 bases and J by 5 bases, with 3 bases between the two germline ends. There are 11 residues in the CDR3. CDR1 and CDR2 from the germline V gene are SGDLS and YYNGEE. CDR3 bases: TGTGCCAGCAGCGTAGGTAACGAGCAGTACTTC. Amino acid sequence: CASSVGNEQYF.

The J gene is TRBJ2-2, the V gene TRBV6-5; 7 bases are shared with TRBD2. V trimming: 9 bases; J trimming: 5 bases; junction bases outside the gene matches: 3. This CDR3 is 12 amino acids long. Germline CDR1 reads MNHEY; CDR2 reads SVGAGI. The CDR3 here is CASTGGTGELFF. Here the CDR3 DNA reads TGTGCCAGTACGGGGGGAACCGGGGAGCTGTTTTTT.

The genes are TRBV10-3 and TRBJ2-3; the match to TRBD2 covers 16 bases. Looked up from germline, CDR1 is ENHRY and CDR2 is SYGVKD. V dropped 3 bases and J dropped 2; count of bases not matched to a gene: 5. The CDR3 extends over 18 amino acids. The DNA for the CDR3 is TGTGCCATCAGTGACTACGGGACTAGCGGGAGGGACACAGATACGCAGTATTTT. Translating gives CAISDYGTSGRDTDTQYF.

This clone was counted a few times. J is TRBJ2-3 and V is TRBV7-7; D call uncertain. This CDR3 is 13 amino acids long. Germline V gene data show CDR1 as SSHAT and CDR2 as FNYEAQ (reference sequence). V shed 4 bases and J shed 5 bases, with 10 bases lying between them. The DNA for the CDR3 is TGTGCCAGCAGCTCTACGTTGTTAGATACGCAGTATTTT. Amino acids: CASSSTLLDTQYF.

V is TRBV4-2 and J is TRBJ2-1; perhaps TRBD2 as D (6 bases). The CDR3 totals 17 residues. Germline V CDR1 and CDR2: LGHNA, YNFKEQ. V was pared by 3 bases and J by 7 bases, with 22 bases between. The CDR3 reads CASSHQPGLPEPNEQFF. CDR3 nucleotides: TGTGCCAGCAGCCATCAACCGGGACTTCCCGAACCTAATGAGCAGTTCTTC.

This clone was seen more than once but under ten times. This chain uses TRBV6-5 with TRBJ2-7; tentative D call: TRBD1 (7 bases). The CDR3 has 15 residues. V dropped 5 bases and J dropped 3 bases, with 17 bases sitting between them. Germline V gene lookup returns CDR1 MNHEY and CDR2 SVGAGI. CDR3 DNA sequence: TGTGCCAGCAGTCCTCGGACAGGCGGGAACTACGAGCAGTACTTC. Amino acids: CASSPRTGGNYEQYF.

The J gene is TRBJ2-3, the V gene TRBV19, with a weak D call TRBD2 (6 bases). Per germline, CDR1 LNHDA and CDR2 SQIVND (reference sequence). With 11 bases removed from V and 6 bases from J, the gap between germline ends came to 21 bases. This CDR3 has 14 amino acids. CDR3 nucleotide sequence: TGTGCCGTTACGGATCCGGGACTGGGGGATACGCAGTATTTT. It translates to CAVTDPGLGDTQYF.

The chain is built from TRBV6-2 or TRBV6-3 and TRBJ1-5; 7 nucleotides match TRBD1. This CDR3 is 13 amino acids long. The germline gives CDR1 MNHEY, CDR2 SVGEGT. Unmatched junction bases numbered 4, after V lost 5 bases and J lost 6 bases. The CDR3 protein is CASSTQGPQPQHF. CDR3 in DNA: TGTGCCAGCAGTACACAGGGGCCTCAGCCCCAGCATTTT.

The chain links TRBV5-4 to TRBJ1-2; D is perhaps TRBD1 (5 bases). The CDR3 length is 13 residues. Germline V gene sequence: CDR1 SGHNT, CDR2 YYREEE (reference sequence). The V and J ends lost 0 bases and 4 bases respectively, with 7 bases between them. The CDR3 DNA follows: TGTGCCAGCAGCTTGGATGGGGCCTATGGCTACACCTTC. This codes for CASSLDGAYGYTF.

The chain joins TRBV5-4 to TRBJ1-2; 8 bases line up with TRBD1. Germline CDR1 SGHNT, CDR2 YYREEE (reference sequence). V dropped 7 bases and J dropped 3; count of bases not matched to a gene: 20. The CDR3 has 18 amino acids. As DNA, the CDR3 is TGTGCCAGCCGTAAGGGAACAGGGGGTTTGGAGGTCCACTATGGCTACACCTTC. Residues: CASRKGTGGLEVHYGYTF.

The CDR3: CASSLIQEGEQYF. Written as DNA, the CDR3 is TGTGCCAGCAGCTTGATCCAGGAGGGCGAGCAGTACTTC. The gene calls are TRBV5-5 and TRBJ2-7, with D possibly being TRBD2 (6 bases). The CDR3 extends over 13 amino acids. V was trimmed by 1 base and J by 6 bases, leaving 11 bases between them. Germline CDR1 is SGHKS and CDR2 is YYEKEE (reference sequence).

The CDR3 DNA is TGCGCCAGCAGTACAGGGTCAAATCAGCCCCAGCATTTT. It is translated as CASSTGSNQPQHF. V usage is TRBV5-1 and J usage is TRBJ1-5; D might be TRBD1 (6 bases). The germline V and J ends were trimmed by 5 bases and 4 bases, with 10 bases remaining between them. Germline V gene lookup returns CDR1 SGHRS and CDR2 YFSETQ. This CDR3 comprises 13 residues.

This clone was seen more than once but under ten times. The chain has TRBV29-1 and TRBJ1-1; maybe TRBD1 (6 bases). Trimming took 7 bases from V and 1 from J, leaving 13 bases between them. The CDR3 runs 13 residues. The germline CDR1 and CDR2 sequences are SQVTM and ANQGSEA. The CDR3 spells CSERDNRNTEAFF. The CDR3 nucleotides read TGCAGCGAGAGGGACAACCGGAACACTGAAGCTTTCTTT.

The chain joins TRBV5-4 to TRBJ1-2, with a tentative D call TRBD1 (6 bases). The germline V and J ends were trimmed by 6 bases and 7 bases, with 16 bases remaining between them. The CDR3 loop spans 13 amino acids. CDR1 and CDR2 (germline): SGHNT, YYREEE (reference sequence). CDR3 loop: CASNSPGTIGYTF. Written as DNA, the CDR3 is TGTGCCAGCAACTCCCCCGGGACAATTGGCTACACCTTC.